The sequence of this T cell receptor beta chain was determined in a study of a mutant IDH1 vaccine in newly diagnosed glioma. Study background: Most patients had radiochemotherapy with temozolomide before enrollment; others had one alone.

This clone was recorded once. Its antigen is as yet unknown. The time point is: baseline, week 1 (first vaccination visit). Treatment: pre-vaccination baseline after standard-of-care therapy. Donor diagnoses consisted of new WHO grade 3 or 4 IDH1-mutant, ATRX-lost astrocytomas. Findings and limits, study-wide: Pseudoprogression seemed unrelated to changes in top peripheral T cell clonotypes. Patients showed vaccine-induced immune responses at a rate of roughly 93%.

Germline V gives CDR1 SEHNR, CDR2 FQNEAQ (reference sequence). Trimming took 1 base from V and 2 from J; bases not matched to a gene: 4. The CDR3 loop spans 15 amino acids. This table comes from immunoSEQ multiplex PCR, and its TCRdb copy is limited to in-frame clones, with some not included. The sample records roughly 46,000 clones, approximately 90% being singletons. The receptor's source is a man aged 40-50 years with glioma. The V and J genes are TRBV7-9 and TRBJ2-7, with 8 nucleotides matching TRBD1. The sample was PBMCs, taken from a glioma patient treated with radiotherapy, temozolomide or both. CDR3 residues: CASSLGQGPTYEQYF. CDR3 bases: TGTGCCAGCAGCTTAGGACAGGGGCCTACCTACGAGCAGTACTTC.